This T cell receptor (beta chain) stems from a study of cytomegalovirus exposure and HLA in healthy donors. Study-wide points: The study put under 200 TCR beta chains on its list as cytomegalovirus-associated.

The approximately 120-subject validation cohort, separate from the roughly 700-subject first cohort, included the donors. V gave up 4 bases and J gave up 8 bases; unmatched junction bases: 6. There are 16 residues in the CDR3. Germline lookup yields CDR1 MNHNS and CDR2 SASEGT. This clone is medium-sized (0.01 to 0.1%). No antigen is known for it. Data came from immunoSEQ multiplex PCR; TCRdb stores just in-frame clones and leaves some out. Altogether 65,000 to 90,000 clones are present, roughly 89% being singletons, with the ten largest covering around 4%. The sequenced sample was PBMCs. The chain combines TRBV6-1 with TRBJ2-2; 14 nucleotides match TRBD2. The clonotype was recovered from a woman aged 18-29 years in good health and CMV-seropositive. The CDR3 DNA is TGTGCCAGCAGTGGACTAGCGGGAGGGCAGATAGGGGAGCTGTTTTTT. This encodes CASSGLAGGQIGELFF.